Following are 3 T cell receptor beta chains from one sample sequenced in a study of post-analysis software for immune sequencing data. Whole-study results and caveats: In patients, about five TRBV segments were more frequent than in controls, with TRBV5-6, TRBV5-1 and TRBV20-1 among them.

Antigens of these TCRs are unknown. cDNA libraries of TCR beta carried unique molecular identifiers. TCRdb itself ran the PCR reads through MiXCR, one entry per CDR3 protein. This table has hundreds of thousands of distinct CDR3 sequences, about 57% appearing once. Sequencing was performed on blood. The receptors shown here come from a girl aged 5-17 years with multiple sclerosis.

This clonotype was picked up a small number of times. This rearrangement joins TRBV29-1 to TRBJ2-7; D possibly uses TRBD1 or TRBD2 (6 bases each). V was clipped by 6 bases and J by 0 bases, with 18 bases between them. This CDR3 has 15 residues. Germline V gene data show CDR1 as SQVTM and CDR2 as ANQGSEA. CDR3: CSVAGTTGSSYEQYF. The CDR3 DNA follows: TGCAGCGTCGCGGGAACGACAGGCTCCTCCTACGAGCAGTACTTC.

This clonotype was counted only a few times. A read error may account for a junction end that differs from germline. The chain carries TRBV4-1 and TRBJ2-7; D gene ambiguous. The CDR3 has 14 amino acids. Germline V gene sequence: CDR1 MGHRA, CDR2 YSYEKL. The CDR3 here is CASSQDLSPYEQYF. The CDR3 region has the DNA TGTGCCAGCAGCCAAGATCTGAGCCCCTACGAGCAGTACTTC.

This clonotype was counted between two and nine times. The CDR3 here is CASSPRLGPSYEQYF. DNA of the CDR3: TGTGCCAGCAGTCCCCGCTTGGGCCCCTCCTACGAGCAGTACTTC. This chain uses TRBV12-3 or TRBV12-4 with TRBJ2-7; no clear D. V was trimmed by 5 bases and J by 0 bases, leaving 14 bases between them. The CDR3 loop spans 15 amino acids.